The sequence of this T cell receptor (beta chain) was determined in a study of spatial heterogeneity in lung cancer. This CDR3 contains 13 residues. Trimming left V 2 bases short and J 6 bases short, with 10 bases between. Germline V gives CDR1 LNHDA, CDR2 SQIVND (reference sequence). Time point indicated: sample taken at primary tumor resection. Whole RNA, which was extracted from tumor, nontumor lung tissue or frozen PBMC, was sequenced without any cell sorting. General observations from the study: Counts of expanded intratumoral alpha and beta TCRs tracked tumor mutation counts.

Carried by each TCR cDNA molecule was a unique molecular identifier. TCRdb re-called the 5' RACE reads through MiXCR, storing one row per CDR3 protein. The repertoire consists of around 100,000 distinct CDR3 sequences, with about 4.6% occurring once and the leading ten covering around 21%. This clonotype occurred a few times. Its matching antigen is unknown. The clonotype was recovered from a male donor with early-stage non-small cell lung cancer. Sequenced here: lung tumor tissue, sampled at surgery. The J gene is TRBJ1-2, the V gene TRBV19; D is undetermined. The CDR3 region has the DNA TGTGCCAGTAGTATAAATACCTGGAATGGCTACACCTTC. This encodes CASSINTWNGYTF.